The T cell receptor (beta chain) under discussion was sequenced for a study of PD-1 blockade in mismatch repair-deficient tumors. Germline V gene sequence: CDR1 SNHLY, CDR2 FYNNEI. The CDR3 is 11 residues long. V was cut by 4 bases and J by 10 bases, with 8 bases left in between. With regard to this clone: Its antigen is as yet unknown.

Data came from immunoSEQ multiplex PCR; TCRdb stores just in-frame clones and leaves some out. Seen here are over 9,000 clones, approximately 86% observed once, and the top ten hold 20% to 25%. Time point of the sample: roughly 10-day in vitro stimulation with candidate neoantigen peptide 2. This TCR was sampled from an adult with mismatch repair-deficient cancer. The rearrangement joins TRBV2 to TRBJ2-1; perhaps TRBD2 as D (5 bases). The specimen comprised cells cultured in vitro, sampled from a patient treated with pembrolizumab. The CDR3 region is CASSVIAEQFF. CDR3 bases: TGTGCCAGCAGTGTAATAGCGGAGCAGTTCTTC.